Listed here are 18 T cell receptor beta chains from one sample, sequenced in a study of blood T cell repertoires in COVID-19. Some clones are missing from TCRdb's copy, which holds only in-frame ones; the method was immunoSEQ multiplex PCR. The sample holds approximately 89,000 clones, 80% seen once. Sequences were obtained from peripheral blood. The receptor set was obtained from a woman aged 80 or over with acute or convalescent COVID-19.

This rearrangement joins TRBV2 to TRBJ2-7, with 10 positions matching TRBD2. Germline loops: CDR1 SNHLY, CDR2 FYNNEI. Unmatched junction bases numbered 9, after V lost 11 bases and J lost 5 bases. There are 13 residues in the CDR3. The DNA of the CDR3 is TGTGCCTCACAGAGACTAGCGGGCCACGAGCAGTACTTC. Residues: CASQRLAGHEQYF.

The CDR3 loop is CASSAQGRTTEAFF. The CDR3 bases are TGTGCCAGCAGTGCGCAGGGAAGAACAACTGAAGCTTTCTTT. V gene TRBV25-1 combines with J gene TRBJ1-1, with D perhaps matching TRBD1 (5 bases). The CDR3 contains 14 residues. In germline, CDR1 is MGHDK, CDR2 SYGVNS. Trimming took 4 bases from V and 5 from J, leaving 14 bases between them. Supplemented by reference TRBV25-1 and TRBJ1-1, the full variable domain reads EADIYQTPRYLVIGTGKKITLECSQTMGHDKMYWYQQDPGMELHLIHYSYGVNSTEKGDLSSESTVSRIRTEHFPLTLESARPSHTSQYLCASSAQGRTTEAFFGQGTRLTVV.

This chain connects TRBV3-1 (or the pseudogene TRBV3-2) to TRBJ2-3; 13 bases line up with TRBD2. Per germline, CDR1 LGHDT and CDR2 YNNKEL (reference sequence). Trimming at V came to 10 bases and at J to 5 bases, leaving 6 bases not matched to a gene. CDR3 length equals 14 residues. In DNA form, the CDR3 reads TGTGCCACCAGACTAGCGGGGGGAAAAGATACGCAGTATTTT. Translated, it gives CATRLAGGKDTQYF.

The gene calls are TRBV7-9 and TRBJ2-1; 9 positions agree with TRBD1. The trim removed 4 bases at V and 1 base at J, leaving 14 bases unmatched. The length of the CDR3 is 19 residues. CDR1 is SEHNR, CDR2 FQNEAQ, per germline (reference sequence). CDR3 region: CASSSAWTGDLTSYNEQFF. The CDR3 DNA reads TGTGCCAGCAGCTCAGCCTGGACAGGGGACCTGACATCCTACAATGAGCAGTTCTTC. Supplemented by reference TRBV7-9 and TRBJ2-1, the full variable domain reads DTGVSQNPRHKITKRGQNVTFRCDPISEHNRLYWYRQTLGQGPEFLTYFQNEAQLEKSRLLSDRFSAERPKGSFSTLEIQRTEQGDSAMYLCASSSAWTGDLTSYNEQFFGPGTRLTVL.

V and J are TRBV30 and TRBJ1-5, with D unresolved. The CDR3 is made up of 13 amino acids. Trimming removed 3 bases from V and 2 bases from J, with 8 bases in between. CDR1 GTSNPN and CDR2 SVGIG come from the germline V gene (reference sequence). CDR3 sequence: CAWSLRRNQPQHF. CDR3 bases: TGTGCCTGGAGCTTGAGGCGCAATCAGCCCCAGCATTTT.

The chain combines TRBV15 with TRBJ1-4, with D tentatively TRBD1 (5 bases). Germline V CDR1 and CDR2: LNHNV, YYDKDF (reference sequence). This CDR3 has 13 residues. The ends were cut back, 6 bases at V and 3 bases at J, with 8 bases in the middle. The CDR3 nucleotides read TGTGCCACCAGAAAGGGGCCTAATGAAAAACTGTTTTTT. Translation: CATRKGPNEKLFF.

The V gene is TRBV5-1, the J gene TRBJ1-5; D not resolved. The length of the CDR3 is 15 residues. Germline V gene lookup returns CDR1 SGHRS and CDR2 YFSETQ. V lost 0 bases, J lost 2 bases, and 9 bases lay in between. Written as DNA, the CDR3 is TGCGCCAGCAGCTTGGGGTACGGAGGCAATCAGCCCCAGCATTTT. Translation gives CASSLGYGGNQPQHF.

This clone has a handful of counts. This sequence joins TRBV5-4 and TRBJ1-1; 7 nucleotides agree with TRBD1. Germline CDR1 and CDR2: SGHNT and YYREEE (reference sequence). Trimming removed 0 bases from V and 1 base from J; junction bases left unmatched: 3. CDR3 length: 15 residues. The CDR3 DNA reads TGTGCCAGCAGCTTGGGGACAGGAGCGAACACTGAAGCTTTCTTT. Translating gives CASSLGTGANTEAFF.

The chain is built from TRBV5-6 and TRBJ2-2; 8 nucleotides line up with TRBD1. The germline CDR1 and CDR2 sequences are SGHDT and YYEEEE. V shed 3 bases and J 3 bases; nucleotides not matched to a gene: 7. The CDR3 totals 16 residues. The CDR3 sequence is CASSSPGTGYTGELFF. The CDR3, as DNA: TGTGCCAGCAGCTCTCCGGGGACAGGCTACACCGGGGAGCTGTTTTTT.

CDR3 coding DNA: TGCAGCGTTGGATACAGGCAGAATGAAAAACTGTTTTTT. It codes for CSVGYRQNEKLFF. V usage is TRBV29-1 and J usage is TRBJ1-4; TRBD1 might be the D (5 bases). The CDR3 is 13 residues long. V was cut by 4 bases and J by 5 bases, with 11 bases left in between. Germline CDR1 SQVTM, CDR2 ANQGSEA.

With respect to this clone: The identical CDR3 is also encoded by other nucleotide sequences in the sample. The chain is built from TRBV5-1 and TRBJ2-5, with TRBD2 as a possible D gene (5 bases). The CDR3 has 14 residues. V dropped 6 bases and J dropped 1 base, with 13 bases sitting between them. Germline V lookup: CDR1 SGHRS, CDR2 YFSETQ. The CDR3 sequence is CASTPGSTQETQYF. The CDR3, as DNA: TGCGCCAGCACCCCGGGGTCCACCCAAGAGACCCAGTACTTC.

This clone has only one observation. The genes are TRBV11-3 and TRBJ2-3; 10 positions match TRBD2. V dropped 5 bases and J dropped 4; count of bases not matched to a gene: 6. Germline V lookup: CDR1 SGHNT, CDR2 YENEEA. The CDR3 covers 15 residues. The CDR3 loop reads CASSPGLAAADTQYF. CDR3 sequence (DNA): TGTGCCAGCAGCCCTGGACTAGCGGCAGCAGATACGCAGTATTTT.

This clone was detected a few times. The CDR3 DNA follows: TGTGCCAGCAGCTTATATAGGCAGGATCACCTCGAGCAGTACTTC. It translates to CASSLYRQDHLEQYF. This chain connects TRBV11-2 to TRBJ2-7; D uncertain. V shed 2 bases and J shed 6 bases, with 17 bases lying between them. The CDR3 loop spans 15 amino acids. Germline V gene data show CDR1 as SGHAT and CDR2 as FQNNGV.

The chain links TRBV24-1 to TRBJ2-1, with D possibly TRBD2 on 5 matching bases. Trimming pared 3 bases from V and 8 bases from J, leaving 7 bases between. The germline V gene encodes CDR1 KGHDR and CDR2 SFDVKD. This CDR3 has 12 residues. This chain's CDR3 is CATSDSSDEQFF. The CDR3 coding sequence is TGTGCCACCAGTGATAGTAGCGATGAGCAGTTCTTC.

This clone was seen once. The V call is TRBV30, the J call TRBJ2-5; 9 nucleotides align to TRBD2. This CDR3 has 17 amino acids. The V gene's germline CDR1 is GTSNPN and CDR2 SVGIG (reference sequence). V shed 8 bases, J shed 1 base, and the junction held 17 bases outside the gene matches. This CDR3 is CAREGSTSGHFQETQYF. The CDR3, as DNA: TGTGCCCGGGAGGGATCGACTAGCGGCCACTTCCAAGAGACCCAGTACTTC.

The chain has TRBV3-1 (or the pseudogene TRBV3-2) and TRBJ2-2, with D possibly TRBD1 on 6 matching bases. Looked up from germline, CDR1 is LGHDT and CDR2 is YNNKEL (reference sequence). CDR3 length: 15 amino acids. V was pared by 5 bases and J by 4 bases, with 14 bases between. CDR3 nucleotides: TGTGCCAGCAGCTCCCGACAGGCGACCACCGGGGAGCTGTTTTTT. This sequence encodes CASSSRQATTGELFF.

The rearrangement uses TRBV10-3 and TRBJ1-5; D is perhaps TRBD1 (6 bases). Trimming pared 10 bases from V and 0 bases from J, leaving 22 bases between. Germline V gene lookup returns CDR1 ENHRY and CDR2 SYGVKD. The CDR3 spans 17 residues. This CDR3 reads CASRPGATTVSNQPQHF. The DNA for the CDR3 is TGTGCCAGTAGGCCAGGGGCAACAACGGTTAGCAATCAGCCCCAGCATTTT.

The chain is built from TRBV6-5 and TRBJ2-7, with D uncertain. The CDR3 is made up of 14 amino acids. In germline, CDR1 is MNHEY, CDR2 SVGAGI. The V and J ends lost 6 bases and 3 bases respectively, with 15 bases between them. CDR3 sequence reads: CASSVSWSYYEQYF. For the CDR3, the DNA is TGTGCCAGCAGCGTCTCCTGGTCCTACTACGAGCAGTACTTC.